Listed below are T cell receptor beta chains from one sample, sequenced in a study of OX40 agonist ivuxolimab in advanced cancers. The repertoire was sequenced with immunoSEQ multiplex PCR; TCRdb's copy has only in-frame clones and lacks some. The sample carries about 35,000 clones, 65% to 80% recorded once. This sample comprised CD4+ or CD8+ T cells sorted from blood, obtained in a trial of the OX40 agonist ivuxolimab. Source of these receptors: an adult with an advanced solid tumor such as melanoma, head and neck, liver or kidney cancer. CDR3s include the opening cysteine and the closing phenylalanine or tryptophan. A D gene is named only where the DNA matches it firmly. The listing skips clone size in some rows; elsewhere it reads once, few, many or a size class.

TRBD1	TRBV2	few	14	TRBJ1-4	CASSGDSKNEKLFF	TGTGCCAGCAGTGGGGACAGCAAGAATGAAAAACTGTTTTTT
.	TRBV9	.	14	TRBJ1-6	CASSTTAQNSPLHF	TGTGCCAGCAGCACGACAGCCCAGAATTCACCCCTCCACTTT
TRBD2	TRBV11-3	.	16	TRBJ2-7	CASSLGSGGGLYEQYF	TGTGCCAGCAGCTTAGGGTCCGGCGGGGGACTCTACGAGCAGTACTTC
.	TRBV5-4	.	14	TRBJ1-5	CASTRWGSGQPQHF	TGTGCCAGCACCAGGTGGGGTTCAGGGCAGCCCCAGCATTTT
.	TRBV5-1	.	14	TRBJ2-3	CASNSRTHTDTQYF	TGCGCCAGCAACTCCAGGACCCACACAGATACGCAGTATTTT
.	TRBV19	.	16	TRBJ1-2	CASSMVGRELSYGYTF	TGTGCCAGTAGTATGGTAGGACGGGAGTTGTCTTATGGCTACACCTTC
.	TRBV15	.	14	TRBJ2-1	CATSRGGGVGEQFF	TGTGCCACCAGCAGGGGAGGAGGGGTCGGTGAGCAGTTCTTC
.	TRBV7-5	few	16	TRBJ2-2	CARSLEDGANTGELFF	TGTGCCAGAAGCTTAGAAGACGGGGCGAACACCGGGGAGCTGTTTTTT
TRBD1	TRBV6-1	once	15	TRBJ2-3	CASSADRQPTDTQYF	TGTGCCAGCAGTGCGGACAGGCAGCCCACAGATACGCAGTATTTT
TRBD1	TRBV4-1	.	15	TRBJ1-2	CASSQDDRVNYGYTF	TGCGCCAGCAGCCAAGATGACAGGGTTAACTATGGCTACACCTTC
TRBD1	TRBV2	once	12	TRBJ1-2	CASTSDRVGYTF	TGTGCCAGCACGTCGGACAGGGTTGGCTACACCTTC
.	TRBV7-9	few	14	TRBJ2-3	CASSLGTSTDTQYF	TGTGCCAGCAGCTTAGGGACCTCCACAGATACGCAGTATTTT
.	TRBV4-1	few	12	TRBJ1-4	CASSYTGLELFF	TGCGCCAGCAGCTACACCGGGCTGGAACTGTTTTTT
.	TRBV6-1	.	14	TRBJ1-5	CASSVGSSNQPQHF	TGTGCCAGCAGTGTCGGGTCGAGCAATCAGCCCCAGCATTTT
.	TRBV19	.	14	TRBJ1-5	CASSIMGVRQPQHF	TGTGCCAGTAGTATAATGGGGGTTAGGCAGCCCCAGCATTTT
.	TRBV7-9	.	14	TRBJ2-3	CASSWDGLTDTQYF	TGTGCCAGCAGCTGGGACGGGCTTACAGATACGCAGTATTTT
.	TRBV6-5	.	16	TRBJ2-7	CASSYSQGLVTYEQYF	TGTGCCAGCAGTTACAGTCAGGGTCTGGTAACCTACGAGCAGTACTTC